The present TCR beta chain was sequenced within a study of blood T cell repertoires in COVID-19. Study as a whole: Donors in the United States, Italy and Spain gave samples during acute or convalescent COVID-19. PBMCs, B-cell-depleted T cells, or T cells were the source of the cDNA or gDNA that made up the material.

This clone was recorded a few times. The CDR3 has 13 residues. The V gene end was trimmed by 6 bases and the J gene end by 7 bases; junction bases not matched to a gene: 8. CDR1 and CDR2 from the germline V gene are SNHLY and FYNNEI. In the source study's methods: Amplified reference gene primers provided the basis for estimating nucleated cell counts. TCRdb keeps only in-frame clones here, not all; method: immunoSEQ multiplex PCR. V, J and clone size derive from that table, while D and trimming were established from the DNA sequence. The table shows about 130,000 clones, with around 74% occurring only once.

The specimen sequenced was peripheral blood. The receptor was derived from a man between 60 and 75 years old with acute or convalescent COVID-19. The chain has TRBV2 and TRBJ2-7; 8 bases are shared with TRBD1. CDR3 nucleotides: TGTGCCAGCAGGTATCAGGGGGCATGGGAGCAGTACTTC. As protein: CASRYQGAWEQYF.